Below, one TCR beta chain is given with its context. Additional DNA sequences in this sample encode the identical CDR3. These data are taken from a study of blood T cell repertoires in COVID-19. In the study overall: Sample material is recorded as cDNA or gDNA derived from T cells, B-cell-depleted T cells, or PBMCs.

Assay used: immunoSEQ multiplex PCR; TCRdb lists only in-frame clones, some missing. The sample consists of 250,000 to 300,000 clones, roughly nine tenths of them appearing once. The germline V gene encodes CDR1 MDHEN and CDR2 SYDVKM. This CDR3 region has 13 residues. V was shortened by 3 bases and J by 4 bases, with 7 bases between the two germline ends. The receptor's source is a young woman with COVID-19, enrolled during active disease. The rearrangement links TRBV28 to TRBJ1-5; no firm D call. Input material: peripheral blood. The CDR3 loop reads CASSFPSNQPQHF. DNA for the CDR3: TGTGCCAGCAGTTTCCCCTCGAATCAGCCCCAGCATTTT.